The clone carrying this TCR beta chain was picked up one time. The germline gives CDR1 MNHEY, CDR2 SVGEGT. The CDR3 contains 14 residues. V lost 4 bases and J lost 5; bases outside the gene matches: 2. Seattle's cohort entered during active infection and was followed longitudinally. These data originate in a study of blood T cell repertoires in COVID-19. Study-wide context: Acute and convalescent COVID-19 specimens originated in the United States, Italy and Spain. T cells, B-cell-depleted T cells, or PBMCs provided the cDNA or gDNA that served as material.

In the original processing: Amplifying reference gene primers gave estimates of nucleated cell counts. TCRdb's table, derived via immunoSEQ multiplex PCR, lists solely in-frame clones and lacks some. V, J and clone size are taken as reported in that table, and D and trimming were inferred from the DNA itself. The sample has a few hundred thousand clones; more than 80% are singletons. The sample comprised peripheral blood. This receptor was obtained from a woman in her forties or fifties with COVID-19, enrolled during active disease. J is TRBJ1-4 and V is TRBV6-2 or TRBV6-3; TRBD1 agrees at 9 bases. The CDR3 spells CASSSGTGNEKLFF. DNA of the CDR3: TGTGCCAGCAGTTCCGGGACAGGGAATGAAAAACTGTTTTTT.